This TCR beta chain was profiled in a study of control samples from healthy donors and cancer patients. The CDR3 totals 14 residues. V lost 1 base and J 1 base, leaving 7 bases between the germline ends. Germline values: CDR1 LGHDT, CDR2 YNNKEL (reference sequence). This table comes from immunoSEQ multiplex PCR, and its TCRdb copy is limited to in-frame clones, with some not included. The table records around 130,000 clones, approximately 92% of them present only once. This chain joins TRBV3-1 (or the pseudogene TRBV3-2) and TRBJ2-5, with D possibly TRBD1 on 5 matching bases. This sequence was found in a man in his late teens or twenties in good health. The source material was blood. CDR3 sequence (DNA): TGTGCCAGCAGCCAAGTAAGGGGCCAAGAGACCCAGTACTTC. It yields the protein CASSQVRGQETQYF.